This T cell receptor beta chain was sequenced during a study of control samples from healthy donors and cancer patients. Profiling relied on immunoSEQ multiplex PCR, and the TCRdb table lists in-frame clones only, not all of them. This sample has fewer than 120,000 clones, with approximately 88% found just once. This clonotype originated in a woman in her sixties or seventies with lung cancer. The sequencing input was PBMCs.

CDR3 DNA: TGTGCCAGCAGTACGGGACAGGATAATTCACCCCTCCACTTT. Translation gives CASSTGQDNSPLHF. The chain couples TRBV2 to TRBJ1-6; 8 bases line up with TRBD1. Per the germline V gene, CDR1 is SNHLY and CDR2 is FYNNEI. Trimming took 5 bases from V and 5 from J; bases not matched to a gene: 2. The CDR3 has 14 amino acids.